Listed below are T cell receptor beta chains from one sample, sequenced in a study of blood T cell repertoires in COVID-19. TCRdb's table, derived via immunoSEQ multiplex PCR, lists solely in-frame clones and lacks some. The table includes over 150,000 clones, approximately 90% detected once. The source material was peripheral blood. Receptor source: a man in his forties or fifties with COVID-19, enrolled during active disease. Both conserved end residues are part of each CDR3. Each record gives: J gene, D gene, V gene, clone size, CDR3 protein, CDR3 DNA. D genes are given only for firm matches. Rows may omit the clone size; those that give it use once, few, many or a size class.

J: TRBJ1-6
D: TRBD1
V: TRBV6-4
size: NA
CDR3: CASSDSTGGNSPLHF
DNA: TGTGCCAGCAGTGACTCGACAGGGGGTAATTCACCCCTCCACTTT

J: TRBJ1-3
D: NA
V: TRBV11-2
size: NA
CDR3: CASRIREGKFGNTIYF
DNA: TGTGCCAGCAGAATCCGGGAGGGAAAATTTGGAAACACCATATATTTT

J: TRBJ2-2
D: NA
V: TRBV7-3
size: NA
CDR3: CASSSQGGGTGELFF
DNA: TGTGCCAGCAGCTCACAGGGAGGGGGCACCGGGGAGCTGTTTTTT

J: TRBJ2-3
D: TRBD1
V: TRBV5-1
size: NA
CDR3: CASSSTGESTDTQYF
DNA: TGCGCCAGCAGCTCGACAGGGGAGAGCACAGATACGCAGTATTTT

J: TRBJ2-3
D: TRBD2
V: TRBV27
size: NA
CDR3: CASSPLAGGADTQYF
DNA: TGTGCCAGCAGTCCACTGGCGGGAGGGGCAGATACGCAGTATTTT

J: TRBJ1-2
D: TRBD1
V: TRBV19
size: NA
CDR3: CASTLGQGTGYTF
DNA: TGTGCCAGCACGCTGGGACAGGGAACTGGCTACACCTTC

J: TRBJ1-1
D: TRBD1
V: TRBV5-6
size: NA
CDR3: CASSLDRGSEAFF
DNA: TGTGCCAGCAGTCTTGACAGGGGCTCTGAAGCTTTCTTT

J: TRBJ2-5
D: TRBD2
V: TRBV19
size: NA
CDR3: CASRLADQETQYF
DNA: TGTGCCAGTAGACTAGCGGACCAAGAGACCCAGTACTTC

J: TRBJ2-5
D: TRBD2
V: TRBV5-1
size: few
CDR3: CASSRGTSGRETQYF
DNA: TGCGCCAGCAGCCGCGGGACTAGCGGGAGAGAGACCCAGTACTTC

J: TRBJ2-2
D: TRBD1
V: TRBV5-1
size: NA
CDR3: CASSRDRGAGTGELFF
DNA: TGCGCCAGCAGCCGGGACAGGGGGGCGGGCACCGGGGAGCTGTTTTTT

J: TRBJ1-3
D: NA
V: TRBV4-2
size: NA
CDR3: CASSQGGQQTRNTIYF
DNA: TGTGCCAGCAGCCAAGGAGGCCAGCAAACCCGAAACACCATATATTTT

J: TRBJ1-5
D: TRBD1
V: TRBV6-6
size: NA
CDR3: CASSYGQGGFQPQHF
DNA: TGTGCCAGCAGTTATGGACAGGGGGGCTTTCAGCCCCAGCATTTT

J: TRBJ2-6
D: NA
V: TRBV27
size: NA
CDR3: CASSVRGGSFAGANVLTF
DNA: TGTGCCAGCAGTGTCAGGGGTGGTTCGTTTGCTGGGGCCAACGTCCTGACTTTC

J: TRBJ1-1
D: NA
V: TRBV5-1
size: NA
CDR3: CASSLAEKENTEAFF
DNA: TGCGCCAGCAGCTTGGCCGAGAAAGAGAACACTGAAGCTTTCTTT

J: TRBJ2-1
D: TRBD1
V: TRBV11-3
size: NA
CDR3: CASSLGDRYYYNEQFF
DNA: TGTGCCAGCAGCCTTGGGGACAGGTACTACTACAATGAGCAGTTCTTC

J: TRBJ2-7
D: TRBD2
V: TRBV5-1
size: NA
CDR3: CASSLAGLAYYEQYF
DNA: TGCGCCAGCAGCTTGGCAGGACTAGCGTATTACGAGCAGTACTTC

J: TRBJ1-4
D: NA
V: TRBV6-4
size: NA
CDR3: CASSAPYRATNEKLFF
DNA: TGTGCCAGCAGTGCCCCATACAGGGCGACTAATGAAAAACTGTTTTTT

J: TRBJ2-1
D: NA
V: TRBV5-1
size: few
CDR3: CASSGGLSSYNEQFF
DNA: TGCGCCAGCAGCGGAGGACTGAGCTCCTACAATGAGCAGTTCTTC